Sequencing of this TCR beta chain was carried out in a study of blood T cell repertoires in COVID-19. At the level of the study: From the United States, Italy and Spain came samples of acute and convalescent COVID-19. From T cells, B-cell-depleted T cells, or PBMCs came the material, which was cDNA or gDNA.

The table lists this clone with a few counts. The CDR3 is 18 amino acids. Germline trimming cut 5 bases from V and 0 bases from J; bases unmatched to any gene: 10. From germline, CDR1 is LNHDA and CDR2 SQIVND (reference sequence). Authors' methods: Using reference gene primer amplification, nucleated cell counts were estimated. The protocol was immunoSEQ multiplex PCR, while the TCRdb copy is restricted to in-frame clones and leaves out a portion. The V and J calls and clone size were taken over from that table, and D and trimming were inferred from the DNA. The data hold 100,000 to 110,000 clones, with more than 65% observed a single time.

This rearrangement joins TRBV19 to TRBJ1-5; 10 positions agree with TRBD1. Sequenced input: peripheral blood. This clonotype was obtained from a man aged 65 to 85 with active or convalescent COVID-19. The CDR3 bases are TGTGCCAGTAGTGTCGGGACAGGGGTAAGCCTTAGCAATCAGCCCCAGCATTTT. Amino acids: CASSVGTGVSLSNQPQHF.